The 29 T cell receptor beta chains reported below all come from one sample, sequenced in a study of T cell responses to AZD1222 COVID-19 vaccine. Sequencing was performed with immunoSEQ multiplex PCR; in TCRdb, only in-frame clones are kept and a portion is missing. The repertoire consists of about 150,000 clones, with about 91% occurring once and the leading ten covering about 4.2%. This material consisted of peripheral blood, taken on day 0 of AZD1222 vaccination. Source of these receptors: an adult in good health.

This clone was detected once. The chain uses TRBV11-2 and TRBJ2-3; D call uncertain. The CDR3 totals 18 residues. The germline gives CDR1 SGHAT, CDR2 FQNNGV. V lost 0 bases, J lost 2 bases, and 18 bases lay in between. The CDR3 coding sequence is TGTGCCAGCAGCTTAGACGGGCTCGAGATCGGTACCACAGATACGCAGTATTTT. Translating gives CASSLDGLEIGTTDTQYF.

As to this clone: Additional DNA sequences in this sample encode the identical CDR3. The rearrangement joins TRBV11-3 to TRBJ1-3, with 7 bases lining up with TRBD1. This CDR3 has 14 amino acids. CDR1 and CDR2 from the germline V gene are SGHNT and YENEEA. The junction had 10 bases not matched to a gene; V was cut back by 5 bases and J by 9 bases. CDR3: CASSRTGVEGTIYF. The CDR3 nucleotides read TGTGCCAGCAGCCGGACAGGAGTGGAGGGCACCATATATTTT.

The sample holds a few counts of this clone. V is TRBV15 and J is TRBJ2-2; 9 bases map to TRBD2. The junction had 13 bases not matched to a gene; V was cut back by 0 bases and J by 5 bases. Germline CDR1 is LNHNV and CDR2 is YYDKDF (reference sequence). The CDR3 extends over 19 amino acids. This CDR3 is CATSRDLRGLAGVTGELFF. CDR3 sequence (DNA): TGTGCCACCAGCAGAGATCTGAGGGGATTAGCGGGAGTTACCGGGGAGCTGTTTTTT.

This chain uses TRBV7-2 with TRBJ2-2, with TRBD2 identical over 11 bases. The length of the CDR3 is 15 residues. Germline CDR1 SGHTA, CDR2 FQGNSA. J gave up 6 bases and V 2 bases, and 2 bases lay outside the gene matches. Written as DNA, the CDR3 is TGTGCCAGCAGCTTAACTAGCGGGAGTCCCGGGGAGCTGTTTTTT. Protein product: CASSLTSGSPGELFF.

CDR3 loop: CASSIPRGTGANEQFF. CDR3 DNA: TGTGCCAGTAGTATCCCTCGGGGGACAGGGGCCAATGAGCAGTTCTTC. The V call is TRBV19, the J call TRBJ2-1; TRBD1 aligns across 10 bases. V lost 3 bases, J lost 6 bases, and 8 bases stayed unmatched. The CDR3 is 16 residues long. Looked up from germline, CDR1 is LNHDA and CDR2 is SQIVND (reference sequence). The variable domain in full, completed from reference TRBV19 and TRBJ2-1, reads DGGITQSPKYLFRKEGQNVTLSCEQNLNHDAMYWYRQDPGQGLRLIYYSQIVNDFQKGDIAEGYSVSREKKESFPLTVTSAQKNPTAFYLCASSIPRGTGANEQFFGPGTRLTVL.

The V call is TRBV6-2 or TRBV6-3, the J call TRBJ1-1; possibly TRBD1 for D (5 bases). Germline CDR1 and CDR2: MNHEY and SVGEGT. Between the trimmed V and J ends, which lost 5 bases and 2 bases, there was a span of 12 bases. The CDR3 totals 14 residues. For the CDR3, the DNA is TGTGCCAGCAGTCTTCGACAGACTAACACTGAAGCTTTCTTT. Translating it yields CASSLRQTNTEAFF.

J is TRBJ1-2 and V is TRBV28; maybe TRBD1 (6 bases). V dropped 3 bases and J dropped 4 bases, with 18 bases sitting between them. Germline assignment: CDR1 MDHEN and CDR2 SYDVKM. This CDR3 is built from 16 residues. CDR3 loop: CASSFGTNSRPYGYTF. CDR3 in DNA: TGTGCCAGCAGTTTCGGGACAAACAGCCGTCCCTATGGCTACACCTTC.

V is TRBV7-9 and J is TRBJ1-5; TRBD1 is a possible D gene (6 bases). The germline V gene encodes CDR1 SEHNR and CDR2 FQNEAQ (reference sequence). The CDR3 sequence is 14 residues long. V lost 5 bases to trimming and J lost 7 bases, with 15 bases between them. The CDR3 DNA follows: TGTGCCAGCAGCACCGACAGGACGACCCAGCCCCAGCATTTT. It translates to CASSTDRTTQPQHF.

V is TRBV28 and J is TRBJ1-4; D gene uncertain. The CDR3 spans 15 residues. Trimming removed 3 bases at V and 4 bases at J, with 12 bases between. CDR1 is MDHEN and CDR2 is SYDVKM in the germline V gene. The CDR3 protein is CASSFLSLGNEKLFF. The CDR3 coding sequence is TGTGCCAGCAGTTTTTTATCCTTGGGTAATGAAAAACTGTTTTTT. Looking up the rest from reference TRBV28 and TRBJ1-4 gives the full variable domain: DVKVTQSSRYLVKRTGEKVFLECVQDMDHENMFWYRQDPGLGLRLIYFSYDVKMKEKGDIPEGYSVSREKKERFSLILESASTNQTSMYLCASSFLSLGNEKLFFGSGTQLSVL.

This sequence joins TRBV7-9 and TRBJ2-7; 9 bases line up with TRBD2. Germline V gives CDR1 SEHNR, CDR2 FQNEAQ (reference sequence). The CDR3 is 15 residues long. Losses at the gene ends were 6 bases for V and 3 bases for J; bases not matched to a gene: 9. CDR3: CASSPRLAALYEQYF. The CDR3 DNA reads TGTGCCAGCAGTCCCCGACTAGCGGCCCTCTACGAGCAGTACTTC.

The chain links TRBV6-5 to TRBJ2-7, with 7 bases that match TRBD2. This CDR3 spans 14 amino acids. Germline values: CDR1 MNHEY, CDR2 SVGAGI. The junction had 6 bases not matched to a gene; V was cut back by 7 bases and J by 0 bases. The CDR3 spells CASKLASGSYEQYF. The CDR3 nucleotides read TGTGCCAGCAAACTGGCTAGCGGCTCCTACGAGCAGTACTTC.

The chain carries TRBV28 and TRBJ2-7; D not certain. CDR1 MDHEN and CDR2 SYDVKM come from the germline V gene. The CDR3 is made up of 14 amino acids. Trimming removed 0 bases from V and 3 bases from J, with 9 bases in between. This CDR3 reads CASSLWNSDYEQYF. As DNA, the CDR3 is TGTGCCAGCAGTTTATGGAACAGTGACTACGAGCAGTACTTC. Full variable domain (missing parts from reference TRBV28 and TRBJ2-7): DVKVTQSSRYLVKRTGEKVFLECVQDMDHENMFWYRQDPGLGLRLIYFSYDVKMKEKGDIPEGYSVSREKKERFSLILESASTNQTSMYLCASSLWNSDYEQYFGPGTRLTVT.

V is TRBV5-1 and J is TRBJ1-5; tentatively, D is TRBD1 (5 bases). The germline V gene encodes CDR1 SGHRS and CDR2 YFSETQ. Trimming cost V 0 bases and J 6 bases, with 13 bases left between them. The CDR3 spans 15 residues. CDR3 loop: CASSLAGQGTQPQHF. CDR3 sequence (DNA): TGCGCCAGCAGCTTGGCCGGGCAGGGCACTCAGCCCCAGCATTTT.

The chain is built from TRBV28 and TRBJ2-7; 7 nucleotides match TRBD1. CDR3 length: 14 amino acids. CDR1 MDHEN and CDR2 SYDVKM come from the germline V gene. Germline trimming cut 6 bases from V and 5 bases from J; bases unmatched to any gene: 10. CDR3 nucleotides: TGTGCCAGCAGCCCTAACCGGGACAGCAACGAGCAGTACTTC. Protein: CASSPNRDSNEQYF.

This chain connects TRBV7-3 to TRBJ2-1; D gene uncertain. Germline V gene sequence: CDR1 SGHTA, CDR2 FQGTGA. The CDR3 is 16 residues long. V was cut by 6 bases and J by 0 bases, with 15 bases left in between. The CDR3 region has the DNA TGTGCCAGCAGGGAAAAAGGCTCAAGCTCCTACAATGAGCAGTTCTTC. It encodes CASREKGSSSYNEQFF. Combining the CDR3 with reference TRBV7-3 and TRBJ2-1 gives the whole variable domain GAGVSQTPSNKVTEKGKYVELRCDPISGHTALYWYRQSLGQGPEFLIYFQGTGAADDSGLPNDRFFAVRPEGSVSTLKIQRTERGDSAVYLCASREKGSSSYNEQFFGPGTRLTVL.

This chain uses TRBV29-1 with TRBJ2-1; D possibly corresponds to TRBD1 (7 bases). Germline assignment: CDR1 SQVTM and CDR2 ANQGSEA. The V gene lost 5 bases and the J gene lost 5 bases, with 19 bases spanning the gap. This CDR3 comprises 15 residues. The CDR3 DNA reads TGCAGCGTTACTAGCACCGGGACAGCTAACAATGAGCAGTTCTTC. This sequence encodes CSVTSTGTANNEQFF.

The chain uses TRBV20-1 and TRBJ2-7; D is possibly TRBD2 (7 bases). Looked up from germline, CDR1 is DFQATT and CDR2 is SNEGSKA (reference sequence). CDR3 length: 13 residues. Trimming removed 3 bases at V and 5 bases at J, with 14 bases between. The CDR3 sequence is CSASLQRDNEQYF. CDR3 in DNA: TGCAGTGCTAGTTTGCAGCGGGACAACGAGCAGTACTTC.

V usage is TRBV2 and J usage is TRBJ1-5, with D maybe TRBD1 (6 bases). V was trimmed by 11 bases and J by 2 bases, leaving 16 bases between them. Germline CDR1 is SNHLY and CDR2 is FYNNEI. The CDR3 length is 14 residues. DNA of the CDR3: TGTGCCGGGGGCCCGGGTTACGGCAATCAGCCCCAGCATTTT. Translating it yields CAGGPGYGNQPQHF.

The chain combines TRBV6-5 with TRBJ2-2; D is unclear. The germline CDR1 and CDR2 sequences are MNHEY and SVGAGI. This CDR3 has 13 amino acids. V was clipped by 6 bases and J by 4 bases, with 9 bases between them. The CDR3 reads CASSPSATGELFF. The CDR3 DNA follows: TGTGCCAGCAGCCCCTCGGCCACCGGGGAGCTGTTTTTT.

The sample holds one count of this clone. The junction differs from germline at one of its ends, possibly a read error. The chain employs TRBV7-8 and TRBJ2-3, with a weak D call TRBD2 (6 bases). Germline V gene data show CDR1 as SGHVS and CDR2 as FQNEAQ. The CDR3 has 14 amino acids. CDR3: CASSLALATDTQYF. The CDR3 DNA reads TGTGCCAGCAGCCTAGCGCTAGCGACAGATACGCAGTATTTT. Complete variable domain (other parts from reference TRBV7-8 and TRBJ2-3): GAGVSQSPRYKVAKRGQDVALRCDPISGHVSLFWYQQALGQGPEFLTYFQNEAQLDKSGLPSDRFFAERPEGSVSTLKIQRTQQEDSAVYLCASSLALATDTQYFGPGTRLTVL.

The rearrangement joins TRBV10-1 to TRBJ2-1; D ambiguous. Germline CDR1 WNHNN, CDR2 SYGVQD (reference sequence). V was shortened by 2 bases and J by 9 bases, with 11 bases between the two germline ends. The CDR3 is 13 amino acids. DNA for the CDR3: TGCGCCAGCAGTGAGGGCGGCCAAAGTGAGCAGTTCTTC. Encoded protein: CASSEGGQSEQFF.

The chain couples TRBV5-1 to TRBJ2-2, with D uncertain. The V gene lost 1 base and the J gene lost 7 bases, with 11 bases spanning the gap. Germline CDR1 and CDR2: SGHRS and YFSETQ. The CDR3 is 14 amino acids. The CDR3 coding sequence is TGCGCCAGCAGCTTGTTATCTTCTATCGGGGAGCTGTTTTTT. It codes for CASSLLSSIGELFF.

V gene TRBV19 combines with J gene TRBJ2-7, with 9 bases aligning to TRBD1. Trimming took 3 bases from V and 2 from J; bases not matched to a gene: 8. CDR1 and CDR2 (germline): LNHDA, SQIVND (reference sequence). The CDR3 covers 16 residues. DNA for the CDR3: TGTGCCAGTAGTATCGGGGGACAGGGAATAACCTACGAGCAGTACTTC. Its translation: CASSIGGQGITYEQYF.

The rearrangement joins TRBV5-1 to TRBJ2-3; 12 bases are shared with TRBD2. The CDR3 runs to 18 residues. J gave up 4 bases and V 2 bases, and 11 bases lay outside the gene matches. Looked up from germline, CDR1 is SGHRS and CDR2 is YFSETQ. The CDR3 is CASSFPPGLAGSADTQYF. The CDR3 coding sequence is TGCGCCAGCAGCTTCCCCCCTGGACTAGCGGGATCGGCAGATACGCAGTATTTT. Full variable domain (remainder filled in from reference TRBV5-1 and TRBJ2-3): KAGVTQTPRYLIKTRGQQVTLSCSPISGHRSVSWYQQTPGQGLQFLFEYFSETQRNKGNFPGRFSGRQFSNSRSEMNVSTLELGDSALYLCASSFPPGLAGSADTQYFGPGTRLTVL.

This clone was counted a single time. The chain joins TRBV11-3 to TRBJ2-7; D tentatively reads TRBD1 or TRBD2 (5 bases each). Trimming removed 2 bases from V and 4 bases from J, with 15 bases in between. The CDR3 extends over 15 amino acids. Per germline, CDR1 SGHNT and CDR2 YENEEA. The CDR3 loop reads CASSLPRDRSYEQYF. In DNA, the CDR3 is TGTGCCAGCAGCTTACCCCGGGACCGTTCTTACGAGCAGTACTTC. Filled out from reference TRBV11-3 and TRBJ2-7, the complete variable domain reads EAGVVQSPRYKIIEKKQPVAFWCNPISGHNTLYWYLQNLGQGPELLIRYENEEAVDDSQLPKDRFSAERLKGVDSTLKIQPAELGDSAVYLCASSLPRDRSYEQYFGPGTRLTVT.

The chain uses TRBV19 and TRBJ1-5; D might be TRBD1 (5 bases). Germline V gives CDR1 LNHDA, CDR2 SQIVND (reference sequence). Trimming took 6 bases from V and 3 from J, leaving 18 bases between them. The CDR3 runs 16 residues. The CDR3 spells CASSPLLGVNNQPQHF. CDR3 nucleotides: TGTGCCAGTAGCCCTCTTTTAGGGGTAAACAATCAGCCCCAGCATTTT.

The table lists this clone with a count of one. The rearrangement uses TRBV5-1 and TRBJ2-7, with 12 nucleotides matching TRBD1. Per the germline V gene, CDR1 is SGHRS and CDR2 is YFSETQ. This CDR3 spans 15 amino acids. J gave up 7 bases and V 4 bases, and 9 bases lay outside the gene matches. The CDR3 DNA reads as TGCGCCAGCAGCACCACGGGACAGGGGGCTGAAGAGCAGTACTTC. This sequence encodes CASSTTGQGAEEQYF.

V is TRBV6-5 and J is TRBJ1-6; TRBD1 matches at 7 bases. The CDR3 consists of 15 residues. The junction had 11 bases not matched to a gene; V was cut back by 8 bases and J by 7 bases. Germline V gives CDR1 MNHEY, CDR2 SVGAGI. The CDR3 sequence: CASRRTGVWNSPLHF. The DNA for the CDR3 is TGTGCCAGCCGACGAACAGGGGTTTGGAATTCACCCCTCCACTTT.

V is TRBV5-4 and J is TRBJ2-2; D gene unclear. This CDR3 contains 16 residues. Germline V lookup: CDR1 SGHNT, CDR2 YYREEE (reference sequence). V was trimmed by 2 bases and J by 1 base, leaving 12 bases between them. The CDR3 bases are TGTGCCAGCAGCTTCGCCTCCACCCTGAACACCGGGGAGCTGTTTTTT. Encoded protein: CASSFASTLNTGELFF.